This T cell receptor (beta chain) comes out of a study of cytomegalovirus exposure and HLA in healthy donors. Study at large: Early released data had around 89 million unique TCRs, all coming from HLA-typed donors. General observations from the study: Reports credit the classifier with highly specific, highly sensitive diagnosis of cytomegalovirus status.

PCR primers comprised 60 Vbeta and 13 Jbeta primers. This table comes from immunoSEQ multiplex PCR, and its TCRdb copy is limited to in-frame clones, with some not included. Of about 150,000 clones listed, roughly 88% are singletons. CDR3 length equals 13 residues. V shed 5 bases and J shed 10 bases, with 14 bases lying between them. Germline values: CDR1 MDHEN, CDR2 SYDVKM. As regards this clone: No antigen is known for it.

The chain links TRBV28 to TRBJ1-4; no reliable D call. Sequenced: PBMCs. This clonotype was obtained from a woman aged 40-49 years in good health and CMV-seronegative. The CDR3 reads CASSAGWEGKLFF. The CDR3 nucleotides are TGTGCCAGCAGTGCAGGCTGGGAGGGAAAACTGTTTTTT.